Reported below is one T cell receptor beta chain. Within the sample, other DNA sequences also encode this same CDR3. The data stem from a study of blood T cell repertoires in COVID-19. As for the study in general: From T cells, B-cell-depleted T cells, or PBMCs came the material, which was cDNA or gDNA.

As originally analysed: Using reference gene primer amplification, nucleated cell counts were estimated. The assay was immunoSEQ multiplex PCR, and TCRdb's table has in-frame clones only and misses some. V and J calls and clone size follow that table, whereas D and trimming were derived from the DNA. The sample holds about 530,000 clones, roughly 89% seen once. Patients in Seattle were enrolled during active infection, then followed longitudinally. This TCR was sampled from a woman in her forties or fifties with COVID-19, enrolled during active disease. The sample was peripheral blood.

The CDR3 DNA reads TGCGCCAGCAGCTCGTCCACTGAAGCTTTCTTT. Its protein product is CASSSSTEAFF. The V call is TRBV5-1, the J call TRBJ1-1; D remains ambiguous. Between the trimmed V and J ends, which lost 3 bases and 4 bases, there was a span of 4 bases. CDR1 and CDR2 from the germline V gene are SGHRS and YFSETQ. The CDR3 sequence is 11 residues long. The whole variable domain, remainder taken from reference TRBV5-1 and TRBJ1-1, is KAGVTQTPRYLIKTRGQQVTLSCSPISGHRSVSWYQQTPGQGLQFLFEYFSETQRNKGNFPGRFSGRQFSNSRSEMNVSTLELGDSALYLCASSSSTEAFFGQGTRLTVV.